A selection of T cell receptor beta chains follows, all from one sample in a study of shared clonotypes between healthy human individuals. The method was immunoSEQ multiplex PCR; TCRdb's version includes in-frame clones alone and lacks a portion of them. The sample includes approximately 1.4 million clones, 95% to 99% seen only once; the top ten take approximately 0.45%. The specimen sequenced was naive CD4+ T cells sorted from blood. The source of these receptors is a man younger than 40 in good health. CDR3s include the opening cysteine and the closing phenylalanine or tryptophan. A D gene is named only where the DNA matches it firmly. Clone size, where shown, is once, few, many, or a class for clones that have expanded.

TRBD2	TRBV6-5	NA	TRBJ2-1	CASSLLADLYNEQFF	TGTGCCAGCAGTTTACTAGCGGACCTCTACAATGAGCAGTTCTTC
NA	TRBV5-1	NA	TRBJ2-2	CASSFPGNPTTGELFF	TGCGCCAGCAGCTTTCCCGGGAATCCCACCACCGGGGAGCTGTTTTTT
NA	TRBV6-5	NA	TRBJ2-7	CASSYDPTSEQYF	TGTGCCAGCAGCTACGACCCAACTAGCGAGCAGTACTTC
NA	TRBV28	NA	TRBJ2-7	CASSRPRPSYEQYF	TGTGCCAGCAGTAGACCGAGACCATCCTACGAGCAGTACTTC
NA	TRBV9	once	TRBJ2-7	CASSVVAQSYEQYF	TGTGCCAGCAGCGTAGTGGCCCAATCCTACGAGCAGTACTTC
NA	TRBV14	NA	TRBJ1-3	CASSQVRGSGNTIYF	TGTGCCAGCAGCCAAGTCAGGGGCTCTGGAAACACCATATATTTT
NA	TRBV9	NA	TRBJ1-3	CASSVGRQADTIYF	TGTGCCAGCAGCGTAGGGAGACAGGCGGACACCATATATTTT
TRBD2	TRBV10-3	NA	TRBJ2-7	CAISGDSGTTYEQYF	TGTGCCATCAGCGGGGATAGCGGGACAACCTACGAGCAGTACTTC
NA	TRBV29-1	NA	TRBJ2-5	CSVEIQQETQYF	TGCAGCGTTGAAATACAGCAAGAGACCCAGTACTTC
NA	TRBV5-4	NA	TRBJ2-1	CASSLAVGDNEQFF	TGTGCCAGCAGCTTGGCAGTGGGGGATAATGAGCAGTTCTTC
TRBD1	TRBV6-1	NA	TRBJ2-7	CASSPGQGNIYEQYF	TGTGCCAGCAGCCCGGGACAGGGGAACATCTACGAGCAGTACTTC
NA	TRBV5-1	NA	TRBJ1-1	CASRLDSGTEAFF	TGCGCCAGCAGGCTGGACTCCGGCACTGAAGCTTTCTTT
NA	TRBV2	NA	TRBJ2-7	CASTGRAVNEQYF	TGTGCCAGCACGGGCAGGGCGGTCAACGAGCAGTACTTC
NA	TRBV27	NA	TRBJ1-3	CASSPRDRSGNTIYF	TGTGCCAGCAGTCCTAGAGACAGATCTGGAAACACCATATATTTT
TRBD1	TRBV18	NA	TRBJ2-1	CASSPRDRGPTVSYNEQFF	TGTGCCAGCTCACCACGGGACAGGGGGCCTACAGTATCCTACAATGAGCAGTTCTTC
NA	TRBV4-3	once	TRBJ1-2	CASSQALGTVRGYTF	TGCGCCAGCAGCCAAGCACTGGGCACGGTGCGAGGCTACACCTTC
NA	TRBV25-1	once	TRBJ1-1	CASREGAEAFF	TGTGCCAGCCGGGAGGGTGCTGAAGCTTTCTTT
NA	TRBV5-1	NA	TRBJ2-3	CASSPNPGINTDTQYF	TGCGCCAGCAGCCCTAACCCGGGGATTAACACAGATACGCAGTATTTT
NA	TRBV7-2	once	TRBJ2-1	CASSSAGSSYNEQFF	TGTGCCAGCAGCTCCGCAGGGAGCTCCTACAATGAGCAGTTCTTC
NA	TRBV6-4	NA	TRBJ1-5	CASSDSHRVWVQPQHF	TGTGCCAGCAGTGACTCGCACAGGGTTTGGGTTCAGCCCCAGCATTTT
TRBD2	TRBV27	NA	TRBJ2-3	CASSHSTSGRGNTQYF	TGTGCCAGCAGTCATTCGACTAGCGGGAGAGGGAATACGCAGTATTTT
TRBD1	TRBV6-4	NA	TRBJ2-1	CASSDSGQGNEQFF	TGTGCCAGCAGTGACTCGGGACAGGGCAATGAGCAGTTCTTC
NA	TRBV28	NA	TRBJ2-7	CASSLSHRRYF	TGTGCCAGCAGTTTGTCTCACAGGCGGTACTTC
NA	TRBV6-5	NA	TRBJ2-7	CASRLQENYEQYF	TGTGCCAGCAGACTACAGGAAAACTACGAGCAGTACTTC
NA	TRBV18	NA	TRBJ2-2	CASTAGLRTGELFF	TGTGCCAGCACCGCCGGGTTGCGGACCGGGGAGCTGTTTTTT
NA	TRBV5-5	NA	TRBJ2-2	CASSSLWGSNTGELFF	TGTGCCAGCAGCTCTCTATGGGGTTCGAACACCGGGGAGCTGTTTTTT
TRBD2	TRBV9	NA	TRBJ2-7	CASSVGLREGHDEQYF	TGTGCCAGCAGCGTAGGGTTGCGGGAGGGACACGACGAGCAGTACTTC
NA	TRBV5-1	NA	TRBJ2-5	CASSLFVSASQETQYF	TGCGCCAGCAGCTTGTTTGTGTCAGCGAGCCAAGAGACCCAGTACTTC
NA	TRBV9	NA	TRBJ2-3	CASSVEAVGTDTQYF	TGTGCCAGCAGCGTAGAAGCGGTTGGGACAGATACGCAGTATTTT
TRBD1	TRBV5-1	NA	TRBJ2-3	CASSLPSVYRPGQGTDTQYF	TGCGCCAGCAGCTTACCGAGTGTTTATCGTCCGGGACAGGGCACAGATACGCAGTATTTT
NA	TRBV28	NA	TRBJ2-7	CASLGTYEQYF	TGTGCCAGTCTAGGGACCTACGAGCAGTACTTC
NA	TRBV9	NA	TRBJ2-3	CASSVEGLSTDTQYF	TGTGCCAGCAGCGTAGAAGGCCTCAGCACAGATACGCAGTATTTT
NA	TRBV10-1	once	TRBJ2-7	CASSDGRDHRAYEQYF	TGCGCCAGCAGTGACGGCCGAGACCATAGAGCCTACGAGCAGTACTTC
TRBD2	TRBV5-4	NA	TRBJ2-1	CASSQREGAYNEQFF	TGTGCCAGCAGCCAGCGGGAGGGCGCCTACAATGAGCAGTTCTTC
TRBD2	TRBV7-9	NA	TRBJ2-1	CASSFPPTSAYNEQFF	TGTGCCAGCAGCTTCCCCCCGACTAGCGCATACAATGAGCAGTTCTTC
TRBD2	TRBV10-3	once	TRBJ2-7	CAISDAGLAGEQYF	TGTGCCATCAGTGATGCCGGACTAGCGGGGGAGCAGTACTTC
NA	TRBV19	NA	TRBJ2-1	CASSSFPGSSSYNEQFF	TGTGCCAGTAGTTCTTTCCCCGGGAGTAGCTCCTACAATGAGCAGTTCTTC
NA	TRBV7-8	NA	TRBJ2-1	CASSSKHFDRYNEQFF	TGTGCCAGCAGCTCCAAACATTTCGACAGATACAATGAGCAGTTCTTC
NA	TRBV7-6	NA	TRBJ1-5	CASSFRADQPQHF	TGTGCCAGCAGTTTCAGGGCGGATCAGCCCCAGCATTTT
NA	TRBV7-3	NA	TRBJ2-1	CASSPSGGRGGNEQFF	TGTGCCAGCAGCCCCTCAGGGGGCAGGGGAGGGAATGAGCAGTTCTTC
TRBD2	TRBV11-2	once	TRBJ2-1	CASSSGLAGSYNEQFF	TGTGCCAGCAGCTCGGGACTAGCGGGGAGTTACAATGAGCAGTTCTTC
NA	TRBV28	NA	TRBJ1-4	CASSFDRSATNEKLFF	TGTGCCAGCAGTTTCGACAGGTCTGCAACTAATGAAAAACTGTTTTTT
NA	TRBV5-1	NA	TRBJ1-4	CASSLFTTNEKLFF	TGCGCCAGCAGCTTGTTTACAACTAATGAAAAACTGTTTTTT
TRBD1	TRBV7-9	NA	TRBJ2-5	CASSTQGHETQYF	TGTGCCAGCAGCACACAGGGGCACGAGACCCAGTACTTC
NA	TRBV7-2	NA	TRBJ2-1	CASHPPSSYNEQFF	TGTGCCAGCCACCCCCCAAGCTCCTACAATGAGCAGTTCTTC